Presented here are 11 T cell receptor beta chains from one specimen sequenced in a study of cytomegalovirus exposure and HLA in healthy donors. The PCR had 60 Vbeta and 13 Jbeta primers. TCRdb's table, derived via immunoSEQ multiplex PCR, lists solely in-frame clones and lacks some. The sample yields tens of thousands of clones, roughly 82% seen once. The sample consisted of PBMCs. Every receptor here comes from a man younger than 35 in good health and CMV-seronegative.

The gene calls are TRBV18 and TRBJ1-5, with TRBD1 matching over 8 bases. Trimming removed 6 bases from V and 2 bases from J; junction bases left unmatched: 9. The CDR3 is made up of 16 amino acids. The V gene's germline CDR1 is KGHSH and CDR2 LQKENI. The CDR3 sequence: CASSSLQGAGNQPQHF. The CDR3 DNA reads TGTGCCAGCTCGTCGCTCCAGGGGGCTGGCAATCAGCCCCAGCATTTT.

The chain has TRBV5-4 and TRBJ2-1; D unclear. CDR1 SGHNT and CDR2 YYREEE come from the germline V gene (reference sequence). The CDR3 has 17 residues. Deletions cut 3 bases from V and 0 bases from J, with 16 bases between. This CDR3 reads CASSSPPRADSYNEQFF. Written as DNA, the CDR3 is TGTGCCAGCAGCTCCCCCCCCCGCGCGGACTCCTACAATGAGCAGTTCTTC.

This sequence joins TRBV18 and TRBJ2-1; 9 bases agree with TRBD1. After removal of 8 bases from V and 7 bases from J, the junction contained 6 bases not matched to a gene. There are 13 residues in the CDR3. Per the germline V gene, CDR1 is KGHSH and CDR2 is LQKENI. The CDR3 reads CASPGQGRNEQFF. CDR3 nucleotides: TGTGCCAGCCCTGGACAGGGGCGAAATGAGCAGTTCTTC.

This clone was seen a single time. Sequence at one end of the junction differs from germline and may be a read error. V gene TRBV7-9 combines with J gene TRBJ1-2; 7 bases agree with TRBD1. This CDR3 contains 15 residues. Germline loops: CDR1 SEHNR, CDR2 FQNEAQ (reference sequence). The DNA of the CDR3 is TGTTCCAGCAGCCTTCCCGGACAGGTCCAATATGGCTACACCTTC. Translated, it gives CSSSLPGQVQYGYTF. The full variable domain, with the rest looked up from reference TRBV7-9 and TRBJ1-2, is DTGVSQNPRHKITKRGQNVTFRCDPISEHNRLYWYRQTLGQGPEFLTYFQNEAQLEKSRLLSDRFSAERPKGSFSTLEIQRTEQGDSAMYLCSSSLPGQVQYGYTFGSGTRLTVV.

CDR3 nucleotides: TGCAGCGTTGGTGGACTAGCGGGATTTGCCCCGGGGGAGCAGTTCTTC. Translated: CSVGGLAGFAPGEQFF. The chain has TRBV29-1 and TRBJ2-1; the match to TRBD2 covers 12 bases. This CDR3 region has 16 residues. Losses at the gene ends were 4 bases for V and 10 bases for J; bases not matched to a gene: 14. Looked up from germline, CDR1 is SQVTM and CDR2 is ANQGSEA.

This rearrangement joins TRBV29-1 to TRBJ1-5; D gene ambiguous. Germline lookup yields CDR1 SQVTM and CDR2 ANQGSEA. Trimming cost V 4 bases and J 1 base, with 11 bases left between them. CDR3 length: 14 amino acids. The chain's CDR3 is CSVGEVNSNQPQHF. For the CDR3, the DNA is TGCAGCGTTGGCGAGGTTAACAGCAATCAGCCCCAGCATTTT. Full variable domain (outside the CDR3, taken from reference TRBV29-1 and TRBJ1-5): SAVISQKPSRDICQRGTSLTIQCQVDSQVTMMFWYRQQPGQSLTLIATANQGSEATYESGFVIDKFPISRPNLTFSTLTVSNMSPEDSSIYLCSVGEVNSNQPQHFGDGTRLSIL.

The CDR3 region is CASSTDSGGKTQYF. The CDR3 region has the DNA TGTGCCAGCAGCACCGATTCAGGGGGCAAGACCCAGTACTTC. The chain couples TRBV5-4 to TRBJ2-5; 8 bases match TRBD1. The CDR3 has 14 residues. The germline gives CDR1 SGHNT, CDR2 YYREEE (reference sequence). After removal of 4 bases from V and 6 bases from J, the junction contained 8 bases not matched to a gene.

The chain joins TRBV4-2 to TRBJ1-5; weak D call: TRBD1 (5 bases). Germline-derived CDR1 and CDR2 are LGHNA and YNFKEQ. The CDR3 covers 17 residues. V gave up 0 bases and J gave up 6 bases, with 18 bases separating them. CDR3 loop: CASSQELQVLPSQPQHF. CDR3 DNA sequence: TGTGCCAGCAGCCAAGAACTACAGGTATTACCCAGTCAGCCCCAGCATTTT.

The chain's CDR3 is CASKTDQETQYF. CDR3 bases: TGTGCCAGCAAGACAGATCAAGAGACCCAGTACTTC. V is TRBV2 and J is TRBJ2-5; D possibly corresponds to TRBD1 (5 bases). The CDR3 is 12 residues long. In germline, CDR1 is SNHLY, CDR2 FYNNEI. The V end lost 7 bases, the J end lost 2 bases, and 8 bases lay between the germline ends.

The rearrangement links TRBV29-1 to TRBJ2-5, with TRBD2 matching over 13 bases. Trimming took 5 bases from V and 5 from J; bases not matched to a gene: 5. The CDR3 runs to 14 residues. The germline CDR1 and CDR2 sequences are SQVTM and ANQGSEA. CDR3 sequence: CSVSGLAGRETQYF. The CDR3, as DNA: TGCAGCGTTTCGGGACTAGCGGGAAGGGAGACCCAGTACTTC.

The V gene is TRBV28, the J gene TRBJ2-3; possibly TRBD1 for D (6 bases). Trimming left V 6 bases short and J 11 bases short, with 15 bases between. The CDR3 contains 12 residues. The germline gives CDR1 MDHEN, CDR2 SYDVKM. For the CDR3, the DNA is TGTGCCAGCAGATTCCGACAGGCGCGGCAGTATTTT. Translated, it gives CASRFRQARQYF.